A selection of T cell receptor beta chains follows, all from one sample in a study of cytomegalovirus exposure and HLA in healthy donors. The repertoire was sequenced with immunoSEQ multiplex PCR; TCRdb's copy has only in-frame clones and lacks some. This sample has under 200,000 clones, with 70% to 85% found just once. Specimen: PBMCs. Receptors were obtained from a man between 45 and 60 years old in good health and CMV-seropositive. CDR3s include the opening cysteine and the closing phenylalanine or tryptophan. A D gene is named only where the DNA matches it firmly. Some rows have no size entry. The others give once, few or many, or a class for an expanded clone.

. | TRBD1 | TRBJ1-5 | TRBV27 | TGTGCCAGCAGCCCGATCACATCCGGGACAGGGGGATGGCAGCCCCAGCATTTT | CASSPITSGTGGWQPQHF
. | . | TRBJ2-2 | TRBV6-1 | TGTGCCAGCGGGGGGATTCGGGACACCGGGGAGCTGTTTTTT | CASGGIRDTGELFF
once | . | TRBJ1-2 | TRBV6-6 | TGTGCCAGCCTTCAGGGATATGGCTACACCTTC | CASLQGYGYTF
. | TRBD2 | TRBJ2-3 | TRBV7-8 | TGTGCCAGCAGCTCCGGACTAGCGGGGAGCACAGATACGCAGTATTTT | CASSSGLAGSTDTQYF
. | . | TRBJ1-3 | TRBV7-9 | TGTGCCAGCAGCTCCTATCAGGGCACTGGAAACACCATATATTTT | CASSSYQGTGNTIYF
. | TRBD1 | TRBJ1-3 | TRBV5-4 | TGTGCCAGCAGCTCAGACAGGGGGCCGTTTTCTGGAAACACCATATATTTT | CASSSDRGPFSGNTIYF
. | . | TRBJ1-1 | TRBV5-1 | TGCGCCAGCAGCGCCTTACAGGGATCAACTGAGGCTTTCTTT | CASSALQGSTEAFF
. | . | TRBJ1-2 | TRBV6-4 | TGTGCCAGCAGTGACTCACTAATTTTAGGACAGAGCAACTATGGCTACACCTTC | CASSDSLILGQSNYGYTF
. | TRBD2 | TRBJ2-3 | TRBV11-2 | TGTGCCAGCAGCTTTAGCGGGAGCACAGATACGCAGTATTTT | CASSFSGSTDTQYF
. | . | TRBJ1-5 | TRBV7-2 | TGTGCCAGCAGCTTAGGTGGGACAACTAGCAATCAGCCCCAGCATTTT | CASSLGGTTSNQPQHF
. | . | TRBJ1-1 | TRBV6-1 | TGTGCCAGCAGTCCCCAGGGGAACACTGAAGCTTTCTTT | CASSPQGNTEAFF
. | TRBD1 | TRBJ1-2 | TRBV5-1 | TGCGCCAGCAGCCCGGGACAGGGGGAAACTAACTATGGCTACACCTTC | CASSPGQGETNYGYTF
once | TRBD1 | TRBJ1-3 | TRBV7-6 | TGTGCCAGCAGCGGTGTCCCGGGACAGCCCCGGACCATATATTTT | CASSGVPGQPRTIYF
. | TRBD2 | TRBJ2-3 | TRBV28 | TGTGCCAGCAGTACTAGCGGGAGTAGGGATACGCAGTATTTT | CASSTSGSRDTQYF
. | TRBD1 | TRBJ1-3 | TRBV18 | TGTGCCAGCTCACCACCGAACAGGGGACATGGAAACACCATATATTTT | CASSPPNRGHGNTIYF
. | . | TRBJ2-7 | TRBV2 | TGTGCCAGCAGTCCCCGGACAGAAAAGTACTTC | CASSPRTEKYF
once | . | TRBJ1-3 | TRBV27 | TGTGCCAGCAGTATCACAGGGTCTGGAAACACCATATATTTT | CASSITGSGNTIYF
. | . | TRBJ2-2 | TRBV7-9 | TGTGCCAGCGGGCCTTCCCTACAGGGACCGAACACCGGGGAGCTGTTTTTT | CASGPSLQGPNTGELFF
. | . | TRBJ1-1 | TRBV19 | TGTGCCAGTAGTATTCGGGGGGCGAACACTGAAGCTTTCTTT | CASSIRGANTEAFF
. | TRBD2 | TRBJ2-1 | TRBV5-1 | TGCGCCAGCAGCTTGGGCGAGGCTAGCGGGGGATACAATGAGCAGTTCTTC | CASSLGEASGGYNEQFF
. | TRBD1 | TRBJ1-3 | TRBV29-1 | TGCAGCGTTGAGCAGGGGGTGGCGACGGAGTTT | CSVEQGVATEF
. | TRBD1 | TRBJ2-5 | TRBV6-1 | TGTGCCAGCAGTGCAGGACAGGGGGCGCGGGAGACCCAGTACTTC | CASSAGQGARETQYF
. | TRBD1 | TRBJ1-5 | TRBV6-1 | TGTGCCAGCAGTGTATGGACAGGGGACAATCAGCCCCAGCATTTT | CASSVWTGDNQPQHF
. | TRBD2 | TRBJ2-1 | TRBV6-5 | TGTGCCAGCAGTTATCGGCTAGCGGGGCCCAATGAGCAGTTCTTC | CASSYRLAGPNEQFF
. | . | TRBJ2-2 | TRBV27 | TGTGCCAGCAGCGACACCGGGGAGCTGTTTTTT | CASSDTGELFF
. | . | TRBJ1-2 | TRBV6-1 | TGTGCCAGCAGATCCGGGAATAACTATGGCTACACCTTC | CASRSGNNYGYTF
. | . | TRBJ1-5 | TRBV19 | TGTGCCAGTAGATTGGGCAGGGGTCGGGGCAATCAGCCCCAGCATTTT | CASRLGRGRGNQPQHF
. | . | TRBJ1-6 | TRBV5-1 | TGCGCCAGCAGCCCCTGGGAGGATTCACCCCTCCACTTT | CASSPWEDSPLHF
. | . | TRBJ2-5 | TRBV11-2 | TGTGCCAGCAGCTTAGGGACCGGGGGGACCCAGTACTTC | CASSLGTGGTQYF
. | TRBD2 | TRBJ2-2 | TRBV28 | TGTGCCAGCACCCTCGGGAGTGTGAAGGCAGGGAGGGAAACCGGGGAGCTGTTTTTT | CASTLGSVKAGRETGELFF
. | . | TRBJ1-4 | TRBV5-1 | TGCGCCAGCAGCGTCCGGGCCGGGGAGGGTGAAAAACTGTTTTTT | CASSVRAGEGEKLFF
once | . | TRBJ2-2 | TRBV2 | TGTGCCAGCGGGGCCGGGCAATCGAACACCGGGGAGCTGTTTTTT | CASGAGQSNTGELFF
. | . | TRBJ1-2 | TRBV6-5 | TGTGCCAGCAGGGAGGGCAGGGTCGGTGTTGGCTACACCTTC | CASREGRVGVGYTF
. | TRBD1 | TRBJ1-4 | TRBV7-8 | TGTGCCAGCAGCACGGACAGGGAGGTTGCAACTAATGAAAAACTGTTTTTT | CASSTDREVATNEKLFF
. | . | TRBJ1-1 | TRBV5-4 | TGTGCCAGCAGCCACCAGGCGGGGGGCACTGAAGCTTTCTTT | CASSHQAGGTEAFF
. | . | TRBJ2-7 | TRBV5-1 | TGCGCCAGCAGCTTGGGCCGACAATACGAGCAGTACTTC | CASSLGRQYEQYF
. | . | TRBJ1-2 | TRBV6-5 | TGTGCCAGCAGCCTACAGGTTTGGTGGGCCTATGGCTACACCTTC | CASSLQVWWAYGYTF
. | . | TRBJ2-6 | TRBV5-1 | TGCGCCAGCAGCCTGCGGGGAGACGGGGCCAACGTCCTGACTTTC | CASSLRGDGANVLTF
. | . | TRBJ1-2 | TRBV7-2 | TGTGCCAGCAGCCCGGGGGGAGTTAACTATGGCTACACCTTC | CASSPGGVNYGYTF
. | . | TRBJ1-4 | TRBV29-1 | TGCAGCGTTGAAGTCCTTCCGACAAAGAGAAGAAAAAAACTGTTTTTT | CSVEVLPTKRRKKLFF
. | TRBD1 | TRBJ2-5 | TRBV5-4 | TGTGCCAGCAGCGCCCCCCCGGGACAGGGGAAAGAGACCCAGTACTTC | CASSAPPGQGKETQYF
. | . | TRBJ1-2 | TRBV15 | TGTGCCACCAGCCCATTAGGAGGCTCCGAGGATGGCTACACCTTC | CATSPLGGSEDGYTF
. | . | TRBJ1-1 | TRBV5-4 | TGTGCCAGCAGCTTGGGCGGAACATCGGGGATGAACACTGAAGCTTTCTTT | CASSLGGTSGMNTEAFF
few | . | TRBJ1-2 | TRBV18 | TGTGCCAGCTCACCGGTTCCAGGGTCCACGAATCACTATGGCTACACCTTC | CASSPVPGSTNHYGYTF
. | . | TRBJ1-2 | TRBV19 | TGTGCCAGTAGTTTACTCTTGTTGACAGGAGGCAACTATGGCTACACCTTC | CASSLLLLTGGNYGYTF
. | TRBD1 | TRBJ1-3 | TRBV6-1 | TGTGCCAGCAGTACGGACAGGGGTTCGAACACCATATATTTT | CASSTDRGSNTIYF
. | . | TRBJ1-2 | TRBV2 | TGTGCCAGCAGTGTGTCGACTCAACAAACTTTAGACTCCACGGCTCATGGCTACACCTTC | CASSVSTQQTLDSTAHGYTF
. | . | TRBJ2-3 | TRBV4-1 | TGCGCCAGCAGCCAAGATGCGGTGCCAGCAGATACGCAGTATTTT | CASSQDAVPADTQYF
. | . | TRBJ2-1 | TRBV10-3 | TGTGCCATCAGTGAAAGGGAACAGGCATACAATGAGCAGTTCTTC | CAISEREQAYNEQFF
once | . | TRBJ1-2 | TRBV19 | TGTGCCAGTAGTCGGACGGGGAACTATGGCTACACCTTC | CASSRTGNYGYTF
. | . | TRBJ2-2 | TRBV4-1 | TGCGCCAGCAGCCACGAACCAACCATTAGTGTGACTCACGCCGGGGAGCTGTTTTTT | CASSHEPTISVTHAGELFF
. | . | TRBJ2-6 | TRBV19 | TGTGCCAGTAGCGCAGGGGCTGTGTCTGGGGCCAACGTCCTGACTTTC | CASSAGAVSGANVLTF
. | . | TRBJ1-6 | TRBV27 | TGTGCCAGCGGTCCCGGTCCGGGTACGGGTCCCCTCCACTTT | CASGPGPGTGPLHF
. | TRBD1 | TRBJ2-7 | TRBV6-5 | TGTGCCAGCAGACCCGGGACAGGGTCCTACGAGCAGTACTTC | CASRPGTGSYEQYF
. | TRBD1 | TRBJ2-7 | TRBV6-5 | TGTGCCAGCAGTTACTCGAACAGGGGTTCCTACGAGCAGTACTTC | CASSYSNRGSYEQYF
. | TRBD1 | TRBJ1-2 | TRBV27 | TGTGCCAGCAGTCCCGCCGGGACAGGGGACTATGGCTACACCTTC | CASSPAGTGDYGYTF
once | TRBD2 | TRBJ2-1 | TRBV2 | TGTGCCAGCAGTAGTTCTAGCGGGGGGTTTCGCAATGAGCAGTTCTTC | CASSSSSGGFRNEQFF